These 6 T cell receptor beta chains originate from one sample sequenced in a study of cytomegalovirus exposure and HLA in healthy donors. The PCR contained 60 Vbeta and 13 Jbeta primers. Repertoires were generated with immunoSEQ multiplex PCR, while TCRdb's copy carries only in-frame clones and drops some. The repertoire holds roughly 200,000 clones, with over 75% as singletons. What was sequenced was PBMCs. The receptors were gathered from a woman between 45 and 60 years old in good health and CMV-seronegative.

This chain links TRBV14 with TRBJ2-1; 10 positions agree with TRBD2. The length of the CDR3 is 18 residues. Germline V CDR1 and CDR2: SGHDN, FVKESK. V lost 0 bases, J lost 3 bases, and 8 bases stayed unmatched. DNA of the CDR3: TGTGCCAGCAGCCAAGATCTTACTAGCGGGGCCAACTACAATGAGCAGTTCTTC. This sequence encodes CASSQDLTSGANYNEQFF. The full variable domain, its missing parts supplied by reference TRBV14 and TRBJ2-1, is EAGVTQFPSHSVIEKGQTVTLRCDPISGHDNLYWYRRVMGKEIKFLLHFVKESKQDESGMPNNRFLAERTGGTYSTLKVQPAELEDSGVYFCASSQDLTSGANYNEQFFGPGTRLTVL.

The chain has TRBV6-4 and TRBJ1-3; D gene ambiguous. The germline gives CDR1 MRHNA, CDR2 SNTAGT. The CDR3 is made up of 11 amino acids. V lost 6 bases and J 9 bases, leaving 9 bases between the germline ends. The CDR3 is CASRESGTIYF. CDR3 coding DNA: TGTGCCAGCAGGGAATCGGGCACCATATATTTT.

The rearrangement links TRBV4-1 to TRBJ2-4, with TRBD2 identical over 7 bases. Germline V gene lookup returns CDR1 MGHRA and CDR2 YSYEKL. The CDR3 runs to 16 residues. After removal of 4 bases from V and 0 bases from J, the junction contained 6 bases not matched to a gene. The CDR3 spells CASSPSAGVAKNIQYF. CDR3 in DNA: TGCGCCAGCAGCCCTTCTGCGGGAGTAGCCAAAAACATTCAGTACTTC.

This chain joins TRBV21-1 and TRBJ2-1; the table's D gene call, TRBD1, was not cross checked with the DNA. TRBV21-1 is a known pseudogene. The CDR3 consists of 17 residues. CDR3 residues: CASSTLTGLSSYNEQFF. CDR3 in DNA: TGTGCCAGCAGCACCCTGACAGGCCTTAGCTCCTACAATGAGCAGTTCTTC.

This chain connects TRBV2 to TRBJ1-5; 7 positions match TRBD1. V shed 0 bases, J shed 3 bases, and the junction held 2 bases outside the gene matches. This CDR3 has 15 residues. Germline V gives CDR1 SNHLY, CDR2 FYNNEI. CDR3 loop: CASSEAGTVNQPQHF. The CDR3 DNA follows: TGTGCCAGCAGTGAAGCGGGGACAGTCAATCAGCCCCAGCATTTT.

The chain is built from TRBV7-2 and TRBJ2-7, with D hard to call. Germline V gene lookup returns CDR1 SGHTA and CDR2 FQGNSA. V lost 1 base and J lost 3, with 16 bases in between. The CDR3 is 16 amino acids. The CDR3 spells CASSLVGPGGNYEQYF. The CDR3 DNA sequence: TGTGCCAGCAGCTTAGTCGGTCCTGGCGGTAACTACGAGCAGTACTTC.